This T cell receptor (beta chain) was identified in a study of blood T cell repertoires in COVID-19. Study at large: The analysed material was cDNA or gDNA that came from T cells, B-cell-depleted T cells, or PBMCs.

Clones were read by immunoSEQ multiplex PCR, and TCRdb kept only the in-frame ones, dropping some. The sample has a few hundred thousand clones, over 75% seen once. CDR3 length: 14 residues. The germline CDR1 and CDR2 sequences are SGHDT and YYEEEE. J was trimmed by 4 bases and V by 4 bases; bases with no gene match: 6. This TCR came from a woman in her seventies with acute or convalescent COVID-19. The specimen sequenced was peripheral blood. The chain couples TRBV5-6 to TRBJ2-7, with 9 nucleotides matching TRBD2. For the CDR3, the DNA is TGTGCCAGCAGCCGACGGCTAGCGGGGTACGAGCAGTACTTC. Translating it yields CASSRRLAGYEQYF.